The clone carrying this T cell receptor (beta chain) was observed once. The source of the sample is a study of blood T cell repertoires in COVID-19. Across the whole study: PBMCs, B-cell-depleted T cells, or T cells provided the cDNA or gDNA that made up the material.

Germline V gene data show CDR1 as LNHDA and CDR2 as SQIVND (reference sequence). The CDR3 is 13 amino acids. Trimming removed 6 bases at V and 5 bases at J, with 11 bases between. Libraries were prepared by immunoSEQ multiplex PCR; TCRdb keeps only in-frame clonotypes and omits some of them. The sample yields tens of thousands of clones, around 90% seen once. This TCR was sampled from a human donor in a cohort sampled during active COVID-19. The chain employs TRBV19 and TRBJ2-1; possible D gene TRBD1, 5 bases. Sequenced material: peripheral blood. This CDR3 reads CASRKDRDNEQFF. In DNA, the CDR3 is TGTGCCAGTAGGAAAGACAGAGACAATGAGCAGTTCTTC.